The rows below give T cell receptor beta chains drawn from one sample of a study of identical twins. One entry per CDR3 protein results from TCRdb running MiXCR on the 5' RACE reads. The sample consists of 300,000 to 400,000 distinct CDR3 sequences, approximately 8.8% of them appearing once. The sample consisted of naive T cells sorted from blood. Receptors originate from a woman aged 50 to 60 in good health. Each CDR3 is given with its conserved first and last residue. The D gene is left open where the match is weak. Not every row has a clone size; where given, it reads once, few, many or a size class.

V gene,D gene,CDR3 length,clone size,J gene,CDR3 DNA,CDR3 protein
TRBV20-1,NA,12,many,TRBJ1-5,TGCAGTGCTAGGAACGGAAATCAGCCCCAGCATTTT,CSARNGNQPQHF
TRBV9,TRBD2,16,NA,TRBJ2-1,TGTGCCAGCAGCTCAGCCGGGACTAGCGGTTTCAATGAGCAGTTCTTC,CASSSAGTSGFNEQFF
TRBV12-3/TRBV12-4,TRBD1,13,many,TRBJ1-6,TGTGCCAGCAGGGGACAGCTATATTCACCCCTCCACTTT,CASRGQLYSPLHF
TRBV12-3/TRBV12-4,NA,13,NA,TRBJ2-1,TGTGCCAGCAGTTTAGGGACCGGGGGCGAGGGGTTCTTC,CASSLGTGGEGFF
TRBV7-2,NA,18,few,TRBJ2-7,TGTGCCAGCAGCCAATCTTACCACCTAGCTTCGATGAACTACGAGCAGTACTTC,CASSQSYHLASMNYEQYF
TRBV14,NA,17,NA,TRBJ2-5,TGTGCCAGCAGCCAAAGCTGGGGCGAGGGAAAGCAAGAGACCCAGTACTTC,CASSQSWGEGKQETQYF
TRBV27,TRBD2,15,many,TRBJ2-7,TGTGCCAGCAGTGCGGGACTAACCTTCTCAGTCGAGCAGTACTTC,CASSAGLTFSVEQYF
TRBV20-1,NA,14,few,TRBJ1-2,TGCAGTGCTAGTATGGGGACCACTAACTATGGCTACACCTTC,CSASMGTTNYGYTF
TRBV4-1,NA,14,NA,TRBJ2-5,TGCGCCAGCAGCCCCCCGTGGGGGGAAGAGACCCAGTACTTC,CASSPPWGEETQYF
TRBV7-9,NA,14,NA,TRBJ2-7,TGTGCCAGCAGCCCAGTTGGGGGAAACTACGAGCAGTACTTC,CASSPVGGNYEQYF
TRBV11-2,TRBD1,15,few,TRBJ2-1,TGTGCCAGCAGCTCCTCGACAGGGTCATACAATGAGCAGTTCTTC,CASSSSTGSYNEQFF
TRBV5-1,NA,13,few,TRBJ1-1,TGCGCCAGCAGCTACACAGGTGGCACTGAAGCTTTCTTT,CASSYTGGTEAFF